The clone carrying this T cell receptor beta chain was detected only once. What it binds is unknown. Libraries were prepared by immunoSEQ multiplex PCR; TCRdb keeps only in-frame clonotypes and omits some of them. The sample lists approximately 20,000 clones; about 89% were seen once. This entry comes from a study of OX40 agonist ivuxolimab in advanced cancers. Study-wide points: There was clonal expansion of CD4+ and CD8+ blood T cells by week 6 at 0.1 to 3.0 mg/kg. Partial responders receiving 0.1-3.0 mg/kg showed among the lowest clonal expansion. Relative to CD4+ cells, CD8+ T cells on average had more expanded clones.

Germline loops: CDR1 MNHEY, CDR2 SMNVEV (reference sequence). Trimming removed 0 bases at V and 6 bases at J, with 18 bases between. CDR3 size: 16 residues. Material: CD4+ or CD8+ T cells sorted from blood, obtained in a trial of the OX40 agonist ivuxolimab. The sequence derives from an adult with an advanced solid tumor such as melanoma, head and neck, liver or kidney cancer. The gene calls are TRBV27 and TRBJ2-7; D is ambiguous. The CDR3 reads CASSLSLRSMEFEQYF. CDR3 coding DNA: TGTGCCAGCAGTTTATCTCTCCGATCCATGGAGTTCGAGCAGTACTTC.